The 27 T cell receptor beta chains presented below share a single source sample, sequenced in a study of shared clonotypes between healthy human individuals. The protocol was immunoSEQ multiplex PCR, while the TCRdb copy is restricted to in-frame clones and leaves out a portion. The sample lists under 2,500,000 clones; approximately 95% were seen once. The specimen was naive CD4+ T cells sorted from blood. Subset reported: CD45RA+ positively selected. The receptor source for this set is a man between 18 and 29 years old in good health.

This chain uses TRBV18 with TRBJ1-6; D is unresolved. CDR1 and CDR2 from the germline V gene are KGHSH and LQKENI. Deletions cut 6 bases from V and 0 bases from J, with 9 bases between. This CDR3 has 15 residues. The CDR3 DNA follows: TGTGCCAGCTCGGTTGAGAGCTCCTATAATTCACCCCTCCACTTT. Protein product: CASSVESSYNSPLHF.

The CDR3 region has the DNA TGTGCCAGCAGTCCTCCGGAACAGGGGGGGAACATTCAGTACTTC. Translated, it gives CASSPPEQGGNIQYF. J is TRBJ2-4 and V is TRBV6-1; maybe TRBD1 (8 bases). Trimming took off 5 bases at V and 7 bases at J, with 18 bases between the two ends. Germline CDR1 and CDR2: MNHNS and SASEGT. This CDR3 contains 15 residues.

On this clone itself: The same CDR3 can be traced to other DNA sequences in this sample. The chain has TRBV9 and TRBJ2-5; D is unclear. The germline V gene encodes CDR1 SGDLS and CDR2 YYNGEE. Trimming shortened V by 0 bases and J by 5 bases, and 11 bases separated the two germline ends. This CDR3 comprises 14 residues. CDR3 DNA sequence: TGTGCCAGCAGCGTAGAGGCCGGAAGGGAGACCCAGTACTTC. Translating gives CASSVEAGRETQYF.

For this clone: Other DNA sequences in the same sample also yield this CDR3. The chain is built from TRBV6-5 and TRBJ1-1, with 7 bases fitting TRBD1. V lost 5 bases, J lost 3 bases, and 3 bases stayed unmatched. The CDR3 has 13 amino acids. Germline V gives CDR1 MNHEY, CDR2 SVGAGI. CDR3 coding DNA: TGTGCCAGCAGTCGGACAGGAGACACTGAAGCTTTCTTT. Translated: CASSRTGDTEAFF.

The J gene is TRBJ1-6, the V gene TRBV6-5, with D maybe TRBD1 (6 bases). Between the trimmed V and J ends, which lost 1 base and 9 bases, there was a span of 13 bases. There are 15 residues in the CDR3. CDR1 is MNHEY and CDR2 is SVGAGI in the germline V gene. The CDR3 DNA sequence: TGTGCCAGCAGTTACTTAGGGGGATTGGGTTCACCCCTCCACTTT. This gives the protein CASSYLGGLGSPLHF.

This chain links TRBV7-9 with TRBJ2-7, with TRBD2 matching over 9 bases. Germline trimming cut 5 bases from V and 6 bases from J; bases unmatched to any gene: 23. The CDR3 has 19 residues. Germline V lookup: CDR1 SEHNR, CDR2 FQNEAQ (reference sequence). The CDR3 here is CASSPDLSSGSFSSREQYF. The CDR3 bases are TGTGCCAGCAGCCCCGATTTGAGTAGCGGGAGTTTCTCTTCGCGCGAGCAGTACTTC.

The rearrangement uses TRBV14 and TRBJ1-2, with unresolved D. The CDR3 is made up of 13 amino acids. V was pared by 1 base and J by 6 bases, with 9 bases between. CDR1 is SGHDN and CDR2 is FVKESK in the germline V gene. CDR3 protein: CASSQGAAHGYTF. In DNA, the CDR3 is TGTGCCAGCAGCCAAGGGGCAGCCCATGGCTACACCTTC.

The rearrangement joins TRBV9 to TRBJ2-3, with 8 bases identical to TRBD2. The length of the CDR3 is 14 residues. Trimming cost V 3 bases and J 4 bases; bases outside gene matches: 4. CDR1 SGDLS and CDR2 YYNGEE come from the germline V gene. The CDR3 coding sequence is TGTGCCAGCAGCGGCCAGCGGGGGCCAGATACGCAGTATTTT. It codes for CASSGQRGPDTQYF.

The chain joins TRBV27 to TRBJ2-7; TRBD1 agrees at 7 bases. Germline loops: CDR1 MNHEY, CDR2 SMNVEV (reference sequence). The CDR3 length is 16 residues. The V gene end was trimmed by 5 bases and the J gene end by 8 bases; junction bases not matched to a gene: 18. CDR3 amino acids: CASSRSSLDRAFQQYF. In nucleotides, the CDR3 is TGTGCCAGCAGTCGCTCGTCCCTCGACAGGGCCTTCCAGCAGTACTTC.

This clone was seen once. The V gene is TRBV9, the J gene TRBJ2-2, with D possibly being TRBD2 (6 bases). CDR3 length equals 12 residues. V was clipped by 0 bases and J by 12 bases, with 9 bases between them. The germline V gene has CDR1 SGDLS and CDR2 YYNGEE. The CDR3 spells CASSVVGGKLFF. In DNA, the CDR3 is TGTGCCAGCAGCGTAGTCGGGGGAAAGCTGTTTTTT.

The chain links TRBV29-1 to TRBJ2-7, with TRBD1 matching 7 bases. The CDR3 is 14 residues long. Germline V gene data show CDR1 as SQVTM and CDR2 as ANQGSEA. J was trimmed by 0 bases and V by 5 bases; bases with no gene match: 7. The CDR3 DNA reads TGCAGCGTTCTTGACAGGGCCAACTCCTACGAGCAGTACTTC. As protein: CSVLDRANSYEQYF.

The chain employs TRBV28 and TRBJ2-7; D might be TRBD1 (5 bases). The CDR3 is made up of 11 amino acids. Germline CDR1 is MDHEN and CDR2 is SYDVKM. CDR3: CVAGYSYEQYF. In nucleotides, the CDR3 is TGTGTCGCAGGGTATTCCTACGAGCAGTACTTC. Looking up the rest from reference TRBV28 and TRBJ2-7 gives the full variable domain: DVKVTQSSRYLVKRTGEKVFLECVQDMDHENMFWYRQDPGLGLRLIYFSYDVKMKEKGDIPEGYSVSREKKERFSLILESASTNQTSMYLCVAGYSYEQYFGPGTRLTVT.

This chain links TRBV7-3 with TRBJ1-6; possibly TRBD1 for D (6 bases). This CDR3 contains 14 residues. The V and J ends lost 2 bases and 7 bases respectively, with 9 bases between them. Germline V gene lookup returns CDR1 SGHTA and CDR2 FQGTGA. CDR3 in DNA: TGTGCCAGCAGCTTATCCGGACAGAATTCACCCCTCCACTTT. The encoded protein is CASSLSGQNSPLHF. The whole variable domain, remainder taken from reference TRBV7-3 and TRBJ1-6, is GAGVSQTPSNKVTEKGKYVELRCDPISGHTALYWYRQSLGQGPEFLIYFQGTGAADDSGLPNDRFFAVRPEGSVSTLKIQRTERGDSAVYLCASSLSGQNSPLHFGNGTRLTVT.

The chain combines TRBV29-1 with TRBJ2-1; 12 bases are a match to TRBD2. This CDR3 has 14 amino acids. Germline CDR1 reads SQVTM; CDR2 reads ANQGSEA. With V trimmed by 4 bases and J by 4 bases, 2 bases remained unmatched. The CDR3 reads CSVGGLAGYNEQFF. In nucleotides, the CDR3 is TGCAGCGTTGGAGGACTAGCGGGGTACAATGAGCAGTTCTTC.

The chain has TRBV12-5 and TRBJ1-2; no definite D call. V was shortened by 0 bases and J by 3 bases, with 11 bases between the two germline ends. Germline lookup yields CDR1 LGHNT and CDR2 FRNRAP. This CDR3 comprises 15 residues. DNA of the CDR3: TGTGCTAGTGGTTTGGTACTCGGGCCCGACTATGGCTACACCTTC. This gives the protein CASGLVLGPDYGYTF.

This chain connects TRBV28 to TRBJ2-7; maybe TRBD1 (5 bases). Germline V gene data show CDR1 as MDHEN and CDR2 as SYDVKM. This CDR3 has 12 amino acids. V gave up 6 bases and J gave up 11 bases, with 17 bases separating them. In DNA, the CDR3 is TGTGCCAGCAGCCCGGACATCTCGAGGAAGTACTTC. As protein: CASSPDISRKYF. The whole variable domain, filled in from reference TRBV28 and TRBJ2-7, reads DVKVTQSSRYLVKRTGEKVFLECVQDMDHENMFWYRQDPGLGLRLIYFSYDVKMKEKGDIPEGYSVSREKKERFSLILESASTNQTSMYLCASSPDISRKYFGPGTRLTVT.

The genes are TRBV29-1 and TRBJ2-5; 15 bases match TRBD2. This CDR3 has 14 amino acids. After removal of 7 bases from V and 5 bases from J, the junction contained 5 bases not matched to a gene. Germline CDR1 reads SQVTM; CDR2 reads ANQGSEA. CDR3 residues: CSAGLAGGRETQYF. In nucleotides, the CDR3 is TGCAGCGCTGGACTAGCGGGAGGGAGGGAGACCCAGTACTTC.

The CDR3, as DNA: TGTGCCAGCAGTTCCTCAAGATCCTCAATGCCCCAGCATTTT. Residues: CASSSSRSSMPQHF. The chain employs TRBV27 and TRBJ1-5; D gene uncertain. CDR3 length: 14 amino acids. V was pared by 4 bases and J by 9 bases, with 16 bases between. Per germline, CDR1 MNHEY and CDR2 SMNVEV (reference sequence).

The chain links TRBV30 to TRBJ1-2; 10 bases line up with TRBD1. Germline V gene data show CDR1 as GTSNPN and CDR2 as SVGIG (reference sequence). This CDR3 contains 15 residues. V dropped 2 bases and J dropped 7; count of bases not matched to a gene: 10. The CDR3 coding sequence is TGTGCCTGGAGTTTTGCCGGGACAGGGGCCGCTGGCTACACCTTC. It is translated as CAWSFAGTGAAGYTF. The full variable domain, in which reference TRBV30 and TRBJ1-2 provide the parts outside the CDR3, is SQTIHQWPATLVQPVGSPLSLECTVEGTSNPNLYWYRQAAGRGLQLLFYSVGIGQISSEVPQNLSASRPQDRQFILSSKKLLLSDSGFYLCAWSFAGTGAAGYTFGSGTRLTVV.

The chain employs TRBV4-1 and TRBJ1-6; no clear D gene. Trimming pared 2 bases from V and 0 bases from J, leaving 8 bases between. The CDR3 is 16 amino acids. Germline V gives CDR1 MGHRA, CDR2 YSYEKL. Here the CDR3 reads CASSQNPSSYNSPLHF. The CDR3 DNA reads as TGCGCCAGCAGCCAAAACCCTAGCTCCTATAATTCACCCCTCCACTTT.

This clone has a single count. Written as DNA, the CDR3 is TGTGCCAGCAGCTTCACCGGGGAGACCCAGTACTTC. Translation gives CASSFTGETQYF. The chain carries TRBV9 and TRBJ2-5; D remains unclear. This CDR3 contains 12 residues. Germline CDR1 and CDR2: SGDLS and YYNGEE. V was trimmed by 4 bases and J by 5 bases, leaving 9 bases between them.

This chain joins TRBV19 and TRBJ2-5; 14 bases are a match to TRBD2. Trimming removed 3 bases from V and 0 bases from J; junction bases left unmatched: 9. The CDR3 is made up of 19 amino acids. Per the germline V gene, CDR1 is LNHDA and CDR2 is SQIVND (reference sequence). The CDR3 region has the DNA TGTGCCAGTAGTATGGGGACTAGCGGGGGTGGCGGCTACCAAGAGACCCAGTACTTC. Its translation is CASSMGTSGGGGYQETQYF.

The rearrangement uses TRBV4-1 and TRBJ1-5, with a possible D match to TRBD1 (5 bases). Germline V gives CDR1 MGHRA, CDR2 YSYEKL. Trimming shortened V by 5 bases and J by 3 bases, and 20 bases separated the two germline ends. The CDR3 has 17 residues. CDR3 loop: CASSKGRGFGNNQPQHF. CDR3 coding DNA: TGCGCCAGCAGCAAAGGCCGGGGGTTCGGAAACAATCAGCCCCAGCATTTT.

The J gene is TRBJ1-1, the V gene TRBV12-5, with TRBD1 as a possible D gene (5 bases). The CDR3 is made up of 14 amino acids. With 4 bases removed from V and 0 bases from J, the gap between germline ends came to 9 bases. Germline V gene lookup returns CDR1 LGHNT and CDR2 FRNRAP. The CDR3 DNA reads as TGTGCTAGTGGTTCGAGGGGCGTGAACACTGAAGCTTTCTTT. Translating it yields CASGSRGVNTEAFF.

The chain has TRBV6-1 and TRBJ2-7; no clear D gene. Germline V gene data show CDR1 as MNHNS and CDR2 as SASEGT. V was cut by 2 bases and J by 4 bases, with 3 bases left in between. This CDR3 has 11 residues. CDR3: CASSEWYEQYF. CDR3 coding DNA: TGTGCCAGCAGTGAATGGTACGAGCAGTACTTC.

The CDR3, as DNA: TGCGCCAGCAGCCAAGAGGACAACACAGATACGCAGTATTTT. Amino acid sequence: CASSQEDNTDTQYF. The chain joins TRBV4-3 to TRBJ2-3, with D maybe TRBD1 (5 bases). This CDR3 has 14 residues. Trimming cost V 0 bases and J 2 bases, with 6 bases left between them. Per germline, CDR1 LGHNA and CDR2 YSLEER.

The chain has TRBV28 and TRBJ1-5; TRBD1 might be the D (6 bases). Trimming left V 9 bases short and J 5 bases short, with 20 bases between. Germline lookup yields CDR1 MDHEN and CDR2 SYDVKM. The CDR3 extends over 15 amino acids. CDR3 in DNA: TGTGCCAGTTCCCCATTCCGGGACACCTATCAGCCCCAGCATTTT. The encoded protein is CASSPFRDTYQPQHF. The variable domain in full, with the rest retrieved from reference TRBV28 and TRBJ1-5, is DVKVTQSSRYLVKRTGEKVFLECVQDMDHENMFWYRQDPGLGLRLIYFSYDVKMKEKGDIPEGYSVSREKKERFSLILESASTNQTSMYLCASSPFRDTYQPQHFGDGTRLSIL.